A single sample gave rise to the 31 T cell receptor beta chains below, sequenced in a study of blood T cell repertoires in COVID-19. This table comes from immunoSEQ multiplex PCR, and its TCRdb copy is limited to in-frame clones, with some not included. In the table there are under 450,000 clones, around nine tenths of which are singletons. Material for sequencing was peripheral blood. The source is a woman aged 55 to 70 with COVID-19, enrolled during active disease.

V and J are TRBV7-6 and TRBJ2-1; TRBD2 agrees at 15 bases. V shed 5 bases, J shed 7 bases, and the junction held 6 bases outside the gene matches. CDR3 length equals 16 residues. The germline CDR1 and CDR2 sequences are SGHVS and FNYEAQ. The CDR3 DNA reads TGTGCCAGCAGCCCCTGGGGACTAGCGGGGGGAAATGAGCAGTTCTTC. Its protein is CASSPWGLAGGNEQFF.

V and J are TRBV7-2 and TRBJ2-3, with TRBD2 matching 9 bases. The CDR3 sequence is 14 residues long. Germline assignment: CDR1 SGHTA and CDR2 FQGNSA. Unmatched junction bases numbered 3, after V lost 1 base and J lost 7 bases. CDR3 bases: TGTGCCAGCAGCTTAGGCGGGGGGGCGAATACGCAGTATTTT. This gives the protein CASSLGGGANTQYF.

In its sample, this clone was seen a few times. The chain carries TRBV5-1 and TRBJ1-4; D is undetermined. Looked up from germline, CDR1 is SGHRS and CDR2 is YFSETQ. V lost 0 bases, J lost 2 bases, and 20 bases lay in between. The CDR3 covers 19 residues. CDR3 in DNA: TGCGCCAGCAGCTTGGATCCCGCGGGTTCCCGTACGACTAATGAAAAACTGTTTTTT. As protein: CASSLDPAGSRTTNEKLFF.

This sequence joins TRBV11-3 and TRBJ2-3, with a possible D match to TRBD1 (6 bases). CDR1 is SGHNT, CDR2 YENEEA, per germline. The CDR3 runs 16 residues. Trimming removed 3 bases at V and 2 bases at J, with 15 bases between. The CDR3 is CASSFAGTHNTDTQYF. In DNA form, the CDR3 reads TGTGCCAGCAGCTTTGCCGGGACACATAACACAGATACGCAGTATTTT.

This rearrangement joins TRBV7-2 to TRBJ1-2; 10 nucleotides agree with TRBD1. CDR3 size: 16 residues. Germline V gives CDR1 SGHTA, CDR2 FQGNSA. Germline trimming cut 5 bases from V and 4 bases from J; bases unmatched to any gene: 10. The CDR3 region is CASSNRQGAQGYGYTF. The CDR3 DNA reads TGTGCCAGCAGCAATAGACAGGGGGCGCAGGGCTATGGCTACACCTTC.

The rearrangement links TRBV6-5 to TRBJ2-7, with 10 bases fitting TRBD1. Germline CDR1 MNHEY, CDR2 SVGAGI. The CDR3 totals 14 residues. Trimming cost V 6 bases and J 2 bases; bases outside gene matches: 4. The CDR3 protein is CASRTGTGAYEQYF. CDR3 in DNA: TGTGCCAGCAGAACCGGGACAGGGGCCTACGAGCAGTACTTC.

This chain joins TRBV18 and TRBJ2-2; a weak D match, TRBD2 (6 bases). V lost 4 bases, J lost 0 bases, and 9 bases lay in between. CDR3 size: 15 residues. Germline V lookup: CDR1 KGHSH, CDR2 LQKENI. CDR3 nucleotide sequence: TGTGCCAGCTCACGCCCGGGGGCGAACACCGGGGAGCTGTTTTTT. This sequence encodes CASSRPGANTGELFF.

V and J are TRBV12-2 and TRBJ1-2. TRBV12-2 has pseudogene status. The CDR3 runs 15 residues. In nucleotides, the CDR3 is TGTGCAAGTCGCCCAGACGGGAACAGCAGGTATGGCTACACCTTC. Its translation: CASRPDGNSRYGYTF.

The chain uses TRBV5-8 and TRBJ1-5, with D possibly matching TRBD1 (5 bases). Germline values: CDR1 SGHTS, CDR2 YDEGEE. The CDR3 contains 15 residues. Trimming took 7 bases from V and 3 from J, leaving 17 bases between them. The CDR3 here is CASAAGLEINQPQHF. The CDR3 coding sequence is TGTGCCAGCGCGGCAGGGTTGGAGATCAATCAGCCCCAGCATTTT.

The chain carries TRBV21-1 and TRBJ1-1; no DNA check was done on the table's D call, TRBD1. TRBV21-1 is shown as a pseudogene. This CDR3 spans 18 amino acids. The CDR3 bases are TGTGCCAGCAGCAAAGTTGAAGACAGGGGCCCCCCAGACACTGAAGCTTTCTTT. Translation gives CASSKVEDRGPPDTEAFF.

This chain links TRBV4-1 with TRBJ2-4; D is possibly TRBD1 (6 bases). Trimming took off 2 bases at V and 5 bases at J, with 13 bases between the two ends. Germline values: CDR1 MGHRA, CDR2 YSYEKL. CDR3 length equals 15 residues. The CDR3 DNA reads TGCGCCAGCAGCCAAACAACAGGGTTCGAAAACATTCAGTACTTC. It is translated as CASSQTTGFENIQYF.

The V and J genes are TRBV19 and TRBJ1-2; TRBD1 aligns across 10 bases. The CDR3 runs 17 residues. Germline V gene data show CDR1 as LNHDA and CDR2 as SQIVND (reference sequence). J gave up 4 bases and V 6 bases, and 14 bases lay outside the gene matches. CDR3 amino acids: CASSPFGTGAVSYGYTF. CDR3 coding DNA: TGTGCCAGTAGCCCGTTTGGGACAGGGGCGGTTAGCTATGGCTACACCTTC. Variable domain in full (rest from reference TRBV19 and TRBJ1-2): DGGITQSPKYLFRKEGQNVTLSCEQNLNHDAMYWYRQDPGQGLRLIYYSQIVNDFQKGDIAEGYSVSREKKESFPLTVTSAQKNPTAFYLCASSPFGTGAVSYGYTFGSGTRLTVV.

This clone came up once. The rearrangement uses TRBV30 and TRBJ2-3; 8 bases line up with TRBD1. The length of the CDR3 is 12 residues. Germline trimming cut 4 bases from V and 11 bases from J; bases unmatched to any gene: 8. Germline V lookup: CDR1 GTSNPN, CDR2 SVGIG (reference sequence). The CDR3 bases are TGTGCCTGGAACGAAGGACAGGGCAAGCAGTATTTT. It is translated as CAWNEGQGKQYF.

The chain joins TRBV5-4 to TRBJ2-5; TRBD2 matches 9 bases. Germline V gene lookup returns CDR1 SGHNT and CDR2 YYREEE (reference sequence). Trimming removed 2 bases from V and 5 bases from J; junction bases left unmatched: 4. This CDR3 comprises 14 residues. The CDR3 DNA is TGTGCCAGCAGCTTAGCGGGGGGTTTGGAGACCCAGTACTTC. This gives the protein CASSLAGGLETQYF.

J is TRBJ2-1 and V is TRBV30, with 7 bases aligning to TRBD2. This CDR3 spans 18 amino acids. V lost 1 base to trimming and J lost 3 bases; unmatched junction nucleotides: 15. Germline values: CDR1 GTSNPN, CDR2 SVGIG (reference sequence). The CDR3 nucleotides are TGTGCCTGGAGTGGGGAAGGTCGGGCGGGGGTTAGCTACAATGAGCAGTTCTTC. Its translation is CAWSGEGRAGVSYNEQFF.

The chain is built from TRBV10-2 and TRBJ1-5; tentative D call: TRBD1 (5 bases). Trimming shortened V by 3 bases and J by 5 bases, and 14 bases separated the two germline ends. The germline gives CDR1 WSHSY, CDR2 SAAADI. The CDR3 runs 15 residues. The CDR3 spells CASSDGGTNHQPQHF. The CDR3 DNA sequence: TGCGCCAGCAGTGATGGGGGGACTAATCATCAGCCCCAGCATTTT.

The chain links TRBV3-1 (or the pseudogene TRBV3-2) to TRBJ1-1; the match to TRBD1 covers 8 bases. J was trimmed by 4 bases and V by 3 bases; bases with no gene match: 4. Per germline, CDR1 LGHDT and CDR2 YNNKEL (reference sequence). The CDR3 is 14 amino acids. The CDR3 sequence: CASSQGQDSTEAFF. CDR3 sequence (DNA): TGTGCCAGCAGCCAGGGACAGGATAGCACTGAAGCTTTCTTT.

This clone has a single count. The V call is TRBV19, the J call TRBJ1-2; maybe TRBD1 (5 bases). The CDR3 covers 13 residues. Germline loops: CDR1 LNHDA, CDR2 SQIVND (reference sequence). V lost 5 bases and J 1 base, leaving 8 bases between the germline ends. The CDR3 region is CASSFRDNYGYTF. CDR3 DNA sequence: TGTGCCAGTAGTTTCAGGGATAACTATGGCTACACCTTC.

The chain links TRBV11-3 to TRBJ2-7, with 11 positions matching TRBD1. There are 15 residues in the CDR3. Germline V gene lookup returns CDR1 SGHNT and CDR2 YENEEA. The V and J ends lost 5 bases and 7 bases, in that order; junction bases with no gene match: 10. CDR3 sequence reads: CASSLGTGGVGEQYF. CDR3 nucleotide sequence: TGTGCCAGCAGCCTAGGGACAGGGGGAGTGGGGGAGCAGTACTTC. The full variable domain, its missing parts supplied by reference TRBV11-3 and TRBJ2-7, is EAGVVQSPRYKIIEKKQPVAFWCNPISGHNTLYWYLQNLGQGPELLIRYENEEAVDDSQLPKDRFSAERLKGVDSTLKIQPAELGDSAVYLCASSLGTGGVGEQYFGPGTRLTVT.

The chain employs TRBV6-5 and TRBJ2-2, with 8 bases matching TRBD1. This CDR3 has 15 amino acids. Unmatched junction bases numbered 5, after V lost 7 bases and J lost 1 base. CDR1 and CDR2 from the germline V gene are MNHEY and SVGAGI. CDR3 sequence (DNA): TGTGCCAGCAAAGCCGGGACAGGGAACACCGGGGAGCTGTTTTTT. Its protein is CASKAGTGNTGELFF.

The V and J genes are TRBV18 and TRBJ2-7; D not certain. The CDR3 is made up of 16 amino acids. Between the trimmed V and J ends, which lost 3 bases and 5 bases, there was a span of 20 bases. Per germline, CDR1 KGHSH and CDR2 LQKENI. The CDR3 protein is CASSPELRYSVHEQYF. The CDR3 DNA reads TGTGCCAGCTCACCCGAACTGAGGTATTCCGTTCACGAGCAGTACTTC.

The chain joins TRBV6-6 to TRBJ2-2, with D uncertain. V was clipped by 2 bases and J by 2 bases, with 6 bases between them. The germline gives CDR1 MNHNY, CDR2 SVGAGI (reference sequence). The CDR3 spans 14 residues. The CDR3 spells CASSYVQNTGELFF. As DNA, the CDR3 is TGTGCCAGCAGTTACGTACAAAACACCGGGGAGCTGTTTTTT.

The genes are TRBV6-5 and TRBJ1-2, with 7 nucleotides matching TRBD1. The CDR3 extends over 14 amino acids. Germline V gene lookup returns CDR1 MNHEY and CDR2 SVGAGI. Trimming at V came to 0 bases and at J to 4 bases, leaving 2 bases not matched to a gene. The CDR3 protein is CASSYSRDSYGYTF. CDR3 sequence (DNA): TGTGCCAGCAGTTACTCCCGGGACAGCTATGGCTACACCTTC.

The DNA for the CDR3 is TGTGCCAGCAGCGGGAGACTAGCGGGGAGGAATGAGCAGTTCTTC. Protein sequence: CASSGRLAGRNEQFF. J is TRBJ2-1 and V is TRBV9, with TRBD2 matching over 11 bases. CDR3 length: 15 amino acids. CDR1 and CDR2 from the germline V gene are SGDLS and YYNGEE. The ends lost 3 bases at V and 7 bases at J; junction bases unmatched: 6.

This chain uses TRBV6-5 with TRBJ1-5, with D possibly being TRBD1 (5 bases). The germline gives CDR1 MNHEY, CDR2 SVGAGI. Trimming removed 6 bases at V and 7 bases at J, with 13 bases between. CDR3 size: 13 residues. In nucleotides, the CDR3 is TGTGCCAGCAGACGGGGGGAAGAGCAGCCCCAGCATTTT. Amino acid sequence: CASRRGEEQPQHF.

The chain couples TRBV7-6 to TRBJ2-6, with D perhaps TRBD2 (5 bases). V was pared by 1 base and J by 1 base, with 11 bases between. The germline V gene encodes CDR1 SGHVS and CDR2 FNYEAQ. This CDR3 region has 17 residues. The CDR3, as DNA: TGTGCCAGCAGCTTAGGAGGGAGCCTATCTGGGGCCAACGTCCTGACTTTC. The encoded protein is CASSLGGSLSGANVLTF.

The chain has TRBV27 and TRBJ1-4; D is unresolved. The germline V gene has CDR1 MNHEY and CDR2 SMNVEV (reference sequence). The V end lost 2 bases, the J end lost 7 bases, and 14 bases lay between the germline ends. This CDR3 spans 15 amino acids. CDR3 nucleotides: TGTGCCAGCAGTTTACCGAGCGGGGAAGCTGAAAAACTGTTTTTT. This encodes CASSLPSGEAEKLFF.

The CDR3 sequence: CASSLGNSGVGTGELFF. For the CDR3, the DNA is TGTGCCAGCAGCCTAGGCAATAGCGGGGTAGGAACCGGGGAGCTGTTTTTT. The chain carries TRBV5-4 and TRBJ2-2; 8 bases align to TRBD2. The CDR3 sequence is 17 residues long. V was clipped by 4 bases and J by 5 bases; unmatched bases: 13. The germline V gene encodes CDR1 SGHNT and CDR2 YYREEE (reference sequence).

The gene calls are TRBV21-1 and TRBJ2-2; TRBD1 was called by the table and not checked on the DNA. TRBV21-1 is a pseudogene locus. The CDR3 contains 13 residues. CDR3 DNA: TGTGCCAGCAACGGGACAGGGAACGGGGAGCTGTTTTTT. Its protein is CASNGTGNGELFF.

The rearrangement uses TRBV7-2 and TRBJ2-1; TRBD2 matches 8 bases. Looked up from germline, CDR1 is SGHTA and CDR2 is FQGNSA. V gave up 2 bases and J gave up 9 bases; unmatched junction bases: 6. The CDR3 runs to 14 residues. CDR3 sequence (DNA): TGTGCCAGCAGCTTATTCGGGGGGGAGAGTGAGCAGTTCTTC. Translation: CASSLFGGESEQFF.

The rearrangement joins TRBV7-2 to TRBJ1-1; TRBD1 aligns across 9 bases. J lost 6 bases, V lost 5 bases, and 7 bases had no gene match. CDR1 and CDR2 (germline): SGHTA, FQGNSA. There are 14 residues in the CDR3. As DNA, the CDR3 is TGTGCCAGCAGCCTCCGACAGGGGGTGTCTGAAGCTTTCTTT. Translated, it gives CASSLRQGVSEAFF.